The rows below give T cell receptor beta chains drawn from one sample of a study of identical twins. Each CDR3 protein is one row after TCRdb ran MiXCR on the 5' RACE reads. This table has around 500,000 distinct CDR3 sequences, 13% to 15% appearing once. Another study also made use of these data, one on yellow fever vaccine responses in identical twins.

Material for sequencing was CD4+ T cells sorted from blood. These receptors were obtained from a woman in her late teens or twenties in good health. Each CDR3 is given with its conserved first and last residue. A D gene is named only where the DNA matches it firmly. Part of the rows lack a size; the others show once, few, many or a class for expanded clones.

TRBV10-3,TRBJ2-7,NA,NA,TGTGCCATCAGTGAGTCTGGGGGGGCCGGCTACGAGCAGTACTTC,CAISESGGAGYEQYF
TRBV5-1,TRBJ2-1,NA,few,TGCGCCAGCAGGTTCAGCTTGGACAATGAGCAGTTCTTC,CASRFSLDNEQFF
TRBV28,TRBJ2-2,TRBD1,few,TGTGCCAGCAGTGCCTCCGGGACAGGGGGTACCGGGGAGCTGTTTTTT,CASSASGTGGTGELFF
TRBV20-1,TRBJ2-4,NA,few,TGCAGTGCTAGACCTGGGACAAGCTTAGCCAAAAACATTCAGTACTTC,CSARPGTSLAKNIQYF
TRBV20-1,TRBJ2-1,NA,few,TGCAGTGCTAGAGATCGGCCTAGAAGCAATGAGCAGTTCTTC,CSARDRPRSNEQFF
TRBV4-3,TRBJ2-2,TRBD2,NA,TGCGCCAGCAGCCACAGACTAGCGGAAACGAACACCGGGGAGCTGTTTTTT,CASSHRLAETNTGELFF
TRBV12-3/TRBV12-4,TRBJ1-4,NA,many,TGTGCCAGCAGCTACCGCAGCAGGCGGGGGGAAAAACTGTTTTTT,CASSYRSRRGEKLFF
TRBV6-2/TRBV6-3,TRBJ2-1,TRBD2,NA,TGTGCCAGCAGTTGGAAGGGACTACCGCCCGGCAATGAGCAGTTCTTC,CASSWKGLPPGNEQFF
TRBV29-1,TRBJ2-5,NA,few,TGCAGCGTTGAACTGCAGGGCCAAGAGACCCAGTACTTC,CSVELQGQETQYF
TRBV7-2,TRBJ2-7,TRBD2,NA,TGTGCCAGCAGCTTAGATAGCGGGGGGACCCCCTACGAGCAGTACTTC,CASSLDSGGTPYEQYF
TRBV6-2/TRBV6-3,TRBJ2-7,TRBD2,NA,TGTGCCAGCAGTTACTCTTGGTCAGGGCCCAACTTAGCGGGATCTTACGAGCAGTACTTC,CASSYSWSGPNLAGSYEQYF
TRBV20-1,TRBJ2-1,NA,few,TGCAGTGCCCCCCGCAAGGACAGGGGTTTTAGTGGCGGGAGGAGGGTCTACAATGAGCAGTTCTTC,CSAPRKDRGFSGGRRVYNEQFF
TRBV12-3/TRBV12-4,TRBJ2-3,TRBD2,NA,TGTGCCAGCAGTACTAGCGGGAGTCGGGCAGATACGCAGTATTTT,CASSTSGSRADTQYF
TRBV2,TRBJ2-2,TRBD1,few,TGTGCCAGCAGTGTCCGGGACAGTAACACCGGGGAGCTGTTTTTT,CASSVRDSNTGELFF
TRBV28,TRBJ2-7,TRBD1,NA,TGTGCCAGCAGTCCCAGACAGGGCAACCACTACGAGCAGTACTTC,CASSPRQGNHYEQYF
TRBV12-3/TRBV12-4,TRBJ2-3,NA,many,TGTGCCACCCGAGGGGGGAGTAGGGATACGCAGTATTTT,CATRGGSRDTQYF
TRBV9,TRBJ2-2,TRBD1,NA,TGTGCCAGCAGCACCCCGACAGGGCTGAACACCGGGGAGCTGTTTTTT,CASSTPTGLNTGELFF
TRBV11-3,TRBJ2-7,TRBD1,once,TGTGCCAGCAGCTCGGGACAGGGGGATATCCTCGAGCAGTACTTC,CASSSGQGDILEQYF
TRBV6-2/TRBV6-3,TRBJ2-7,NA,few,TGTGCCAGCAGTTCCCTCCACGATAGCTCCTACGAGCAGTACTTC,CASSSLHDSSYEQYF
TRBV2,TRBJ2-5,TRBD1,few,TGTGCCAGCAGTGCAGGGGGCGAGACCCAGTACTTC,CASSAGGETQYF
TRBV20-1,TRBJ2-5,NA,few,TGCAGTGCTAGCAGGCTGCCCAAAGAGACCCAGTACTTC,CSASRLPKETQYF
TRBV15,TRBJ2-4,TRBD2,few,TGTGCCACCAGCAGTGGGGGGGGCAAAAACATTCAGTACTTC,CATSSGGGKNIQYF
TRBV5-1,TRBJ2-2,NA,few,TGCGCCAGCAGCTTGGTTACCGGCACCGGGGAGCTGTTTTTT,CASSLVTGTGELFF
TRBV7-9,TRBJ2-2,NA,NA,TGTGCCAGCAGCTTATGGGCAGCAAACACCGGGGAGCTGTTTTTT,CASSLWAANTGELFF
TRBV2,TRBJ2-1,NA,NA,TGTGCCAGCAGTGCTACCCCGCGTAGGGTTAGCTCCTACAATGAGCAGTTCTTC,CASSATPRRVSSYNEQFF
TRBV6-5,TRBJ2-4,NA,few,TGTGCCAGCCTTGCCAAAAACATTCAGTACTTC,CASLAKNIQYF
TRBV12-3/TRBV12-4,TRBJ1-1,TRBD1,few,TGTGCCAGCACCCCTACAGGGGGACTCACTGAAGCTTTCTTT,CASTPTGGLTEAFF
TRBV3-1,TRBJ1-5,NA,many,TGTGCCAGCAGCCCAAGCTGGGGGCAGATCAATCAGCCCCAGCATTTT,CASSPSWGQINQPQHF
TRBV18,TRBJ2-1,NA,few,TGTGCCAGCTCACCGTCCGGGCCTGAGCAGTTCTTC,CASSPSGPEQFF
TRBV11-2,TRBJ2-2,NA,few,TGTGCCAGCAGCTTAGGCGGGACGACCGGGGAGCTGTTTTTT,CASSLGGTTGELFF